The rows below give T cell receptor beta chains drawn from one sample of a study of T cell changes during pregnancy in multiple sclerosis. Sequencing was performed with immunoSEQ multiplex PCR; in TCRdb, only in-frame clones are kept and a portion is missing. The table includes about 40,000 clones, just under 95% detected once. The sequenced sample was CD8+ T cells from peripheral blood mononuclear cells, obtained in the third trimester of pregnancy. The origin of the receptors is a female donor with multiple sclerosis, enrolled in a pregnancy study. The CDR3 runs from the conserved cysteine through the conserved F or W. Fields, in order: V gene, clone size, CDR3 length, J gene, D gene, CDR3 DNA, CDR3 protein. D genes are given only for firm matches. The size field is filled for only some rows; it gives once, few, many or a size class.

v_gene: TRBV7-3; abundance: .; len: 15; j_gene: TRBJ2-5; d_gene: TRBD1; CDR3nt: TGTGCCAGCAGCATAACAGGGGGTTCGGAAGAGACCCAGTACTTC; CDR3aa: CASSITGGSEETQYF
v_gene: TRBV7-2; abundance: once; len: 17; j_gene: TRBJ1-6; d_gene: .; CDR3nt: TGTGCCAGCAGCCCCAGGGGCAGAGCCTCCTATAATTCACCCCTCCACTTT; CDR3aa: CASSPRGRASYNSPLHF
v_gene: TRBV19; abundance: .; len: 17; j_gene: TRBJ2-1; d_gene: TRBD2; CDR3nt: TGTGCCAGTAGTTGGACTAGCGGGGGGGAGTCCTACAATGAGCAGTTCTTC; CDR3aa: CASSWTSGGESYNEQFF
v_gene: TRBV6-4; abundance: once; len: 16; j_gene: TRBJ2-3; d_gene: TRBD2; CDR3nt: TGTGCCAGCAGTGACAGAAGCGGGGGGGCCCCAGATACGCAGTATTTT; CDR3aa: CASSDRSGGAPDTQYF
v_gene: TRBV7-6; abundance: once; len: 16; j_gene: TRBJ2-1; d_gene: TRBD2; CDR3nt: TGTGCCAGCAGCCCTAGACTAGCGGGGGGCTCCAATGAGCAGTTCTTC; CDR3aa: CASSPRLAGGSNEQFF
v_gene: TRBV9; abundance: .; len: 15; j_gene: TRBJ2-1; d_gene: TRBD2; CDR3nt: TGTGCCAGCAGCGTAGAAGCGGGGGTTTTGGATGAGCAGTTCTTC; CDR3aa: CASSVEAGVLDEQFF
v_gene: TRBV15; abundance: once; len: 15; j_gene: TRBJ1-4; d_gene: .; CDR3nt: TGTGCCACCTTGGGCATTGGTGCAACTAATGAAAAACTGTTTTTT; CDR3aa: CATLGIGATNEKLFF
v_gene: TRBV9; abundance: .; len: 13; j_gene: TRBJ2-2; d_gene: .; CDR3nt: TGTGCCAGCAGCGCCCAGAACACCGGGGAGCTGTTTTTT; CDR3aa: CASSAQNTGELFF
v_gene: TRBV7-9; abundance: few; len: 12; j_gene: TRBJ1-4; d_gene: .; CDR3nt: TGTGCCAGCACCTTGGGAGATGAAAAACTGTTTTTT; CDR3aa: CASTLGDEKLFF
v_gene: TRBV7-8; abundance: .; len: 18; j_gene: TRBJ1-6; d_gene: .; CDR3nt: TGTGCCAGCAGCTTGGGGGGTTGGCAGGTTCCCTATAATTCACCCCTCCACTTT; CDR3aa: CASSLGGWQVPYNSPLHF
v_gene: TRBV10-3; abundance: .; len: 12; j_gene: TRBJ1-2; d_gene: TRBD1; CDR3nt: TGTGCCATCAGCGAGGACAGGGCGGATTACACCTTC; CDR3aa: CAISEDRADYTF
v_gene: TRBV19; abundance: .; len: 14; j_gene: TRBJ1-1; d_gene: .; CDR3nt: TGTGCCAGTAGTATAGCGGGCAGGGGTACTGAAGCTTTCTTT; CDR3aa: CASSIAGRGTEAFF
v_gene: TRBV6-1; abundance: .; len: 12; j_gene: TRBJ1-2; d_gene: .; CDR3nt: TGTGCCAGCACGGTCGGGGACTATGGCTACACCTTC; CDR3aa: CASTVGDYGYTF
v_gene: TRBV7-3; abundance: .; len: 14; j_gene: TRBJ2-1; d_gene: .; CDR3nt: TGTGCCAGCAGCTACTCGGGGGGCCACAATGAGCAGTTCTTC; CDR3aa: CASSYSGGHNEQFF
v_gene: TRBV13; abundance: .; len: 18; j_gene: TRBJ1-5; d_gene: TRBD1; CDR3nt: TGTGCCAGCAGCGAAACGAGGGGGACAGCCGTGATCAATCAGCCCCAGCATTTT; CDR3aa: CASSETRGTAVINQPQHF
v_gene: TRBV9; abundance: .; len: 14; j_gene: TRBJ1-1; d_gene: .; CDR3nt: TGTGCCAGCAGCGTAGAGGGAAGCGGCACTGAAGCTTTCTTT; CDR3aa: CASSVEGSGTEAFF
v_gene: TRBV18; abundance: .; len: 15; j_gene: TRBJ1-4; d_gene: .; CDR3nt: TGTGCCAGCTCCCGACTCGGGGACAAAGGGGAAAAACTGTTTTTT; CDR3aa: CASSRLGDKGEKLFF
v_gene: TRBV9; abundance: .; len: 16; j_gene: TRBJ2-1; d_gene: .; CDR3nt: TGTGCCAGCAGCGTAGGGCGAGGTACTACCTACAATGAGCAGTTCTTC; CDR3aa: CASSVGRGTTYNEQFF
v_gene: TRBV7-3; abundance: .; len: 15; j_gene: TRBJ1-2; d_gene: .; CDR3nt: TGTGCCAGCAGCTTAAACAACAGGGATAACTATGGCTACACCTTC; CDR3aa: CASSLNNRDNYGYTF
v_gene: TRBV9; abundance: few; len: 14; j_gene: TRBJ1-1; d_gene: .; CDR3nt: TGTGCCAGCAGCGTTCAGGGTCTGGACACTGAAGCTTTCTTT; CDR3aa: CASSVQGLDTEAFF
v_gene: TRBV7-9; abundance: .; len: 15; j_gene: TRBJ2-7; d_gene: TRBD1; CDR3nt: TGTGCCAGCAGCACTCCCGGGACAGGAGTCTACGAGCAGTACTTC; CDR3aa: CASSTPGTGVYEQYF
v_gene: TRBV9; abundance: .; len: 14; j_gene: TRBJ2-3; d_gene: TRBD2; CDR3nt: TGTGCCAGCAGCACCCGATTTAGCGGGGATACGCAGTATTTT; CDR3aa: CASSTRFSGDTQYF
v_gene: TRBV18; abundance: .; len: 15; j_gene: TRBJ2-5; d_gene: TRBD2; CDR3nt: TGTGCCAGCTCACCAGGGTCTGCTAGCGGGGAGACCCAGTACTTC; CDR3aa: CASSPGSASGETQYF
v_gene: TRBV6-5; abundance: .; len: 13; j_gene: TRBJ2-1; d_gene: .; CDR3nt: TGTGCCAGCAGTTACTCGGGGGGGGCTGAGCAGTTCTTC; CDR3aa: CASSYSGGAEQFF
v_gene: TRBV28; abundance: .; len: 10; j_gene: TRBJ1-2; d_gene: .; CDR3nt: TGTGCCAGCAGTGGTGAGGGCTACACCTTC; CDR3aa: CASSGEGYTF
v_gene: TRBV9; abundance: .; len: 15; j_gene: TRBJ1-4; d_gene: .; CDR3nt: TGTGCCAGCAGCGTAGGACCCCCGGGGGTAGAAAAACTGTTTTTT; CDR3aa: CASSVGPPGVEKLFF
v_gene: TRBV9; abundance: .; len: 15; j_gene: TRBJ1-2; d_gene: .; CDR3nt: TGTGCCAGCAGCGCGGGGGGGGATTTAACCTATGGCTACACCTTC; CDR3aa: CASSAGGDLTYGYTF
v_gene: TRBV5-1; abundance: once; len: 14; j_gene: TRBJ1-1; d_gene: .; CDR3nt: TGCGCCAGCAGCTTGGAAGGGCAGGGCACTGAAGCTTTCTTT; CDR3aa: CASSLEGQGTEAFF
v_gene: TRBV7-6; abundance: once; len: 13; j_gene: TRBJ1-5; d_gene: .; CDR3nt: TGTGCCAGCAGTCGGGGTCCAGATCAGCCCCAGCATTTT; CDR3aa: CASSRGPDQPQHF
v_gene: TRBV2; abundance: .; len: 14; j_gene: TRBJ2-3; d_gene: .; CDR3nt: TGTGCCAGCTGGGAGGGGACAATCACAGATACGCAGTATTTT; CDR3aa: CASWEGTITDTQYF
v_gene: TRBV9; abundance: .; len: 14; j_gene: TRBJ1-2; d_gene: .; CDR3nt: TGTGCCAGCAGAAAAAGAGAGTCTAACTATGGCTACACCTTC; CDR3aa: CASRKRESNYGYTF
v_gene: TRBV7-6; abundance: .; len: 14; j_gene: TRBJ2-3; d_gene: .; CDR3nt: TGTGCCAGCAGCTTCTCGGGGGGCGGGAATACGCAGTATTTT; CDR3aa: CASSFSGGGNTQYF
v_gene: TRBV2; abundance: .; len: 15; j_gene: TRBJ1-5; d_gene: TRBD1; CDR3nt: TGTGCCAGCACCGGGGGACAGGGGGACAATCAGCCCCAGCATTTT; CDR3aa: CASTGGQGDNQPQHF
v_gene: TRBV9; abundance: .; len: 16; j_gene: TRBJ2-7; d_gene: .; CDR3nt: TGTGCCAGCAGCCTCACCCCCCGACAGAACTCCTACGAGCAGTACTTC; CDR3aa: CASSLTPRQNSYEQYF
v_gene: TRBV7-3; abundance: .; len: 12; j_gene: TRBJ1-1; d_gene: .; CDR3nt: TGTGCCAGCAGCTTGGAGGGTGCTGAAGCTTTCTTT; CDR3aa: CASSLEGAEAFF
v_gene: TRBV7-9; abundance: .; len: 12; j_gene: TRBJ1-5; d_gene: .; CDR3nt: TGTGCCAGCAGCGCGGGCGATCAGCCCCAGCATTTT; CDR3aa: CASSAGDQPQHF
v_gene: TRBV7-8; abundance: .; len: 17; j_gene: TRBJ1-1; d_gene: .; CDR3nt: TGTGCCAGCAGCTTATTTTCTTTGGGTGGGGGAGGAACTGAAGCTTTCTTT; CDR3aa: CASSLFSLGGGGTEAFF
v_gene: TRBV29-1; abundance: .; len: 13; j_gene: TRBJ1-2; d_gene: TRBD1; CDR3nt: TGCAGCGTGCGTGGGGACAGGGCTAGTGGCTACACCTTC; CDR3aa: CSVRGDRASGYTF
v_gene: TRBV9; abundance: .; len: 14; j_gene: TRBJ1-2; d_gene: .; CDR3nt: TGTGCCAGCAGCGAGATGGGGGGACCCTATGGCTACACCTTC; CDR3aa: CASSEMGGPYGYTF
v_gene: TRBV2; abundance: .; len: 14; j_gene: TRBJ1-3; d_gene: .; CDR3nt: TGTGCCAGCAGGGAGGACAGCTCTGGAAACACCATATATTTT; CDR3aa: CASREDSSGNTIYF
v_gene: TRBV11-2; abundance: .; len: 17; j_gene: TRBJ2-7; d_gene: .; CDR3nt: TGTGCCAGCAGCTTAGTTAGGAGGGACCGATACTCCTACGAGCAGTACTTC; CDR3aa: CASSLVRRDRYSYEQYF
v_gene: TRBV6-4; abundance: .; len: 16; j_gene: TRBJ2-6; d_gene: TRBD1; CDR3nt: TGTGCCAGCAGCGGGACAGGGGGCTCTGGGGCCAACGTCCTGACTTTC; CDR3aa: CASSGTGGSGANVLTF
v_gene: TRBV10-1; abundance: few; len: 15; j_gene: TRBJ1-1; d_gene: .; CDR3nt: TGCGCCAGCAGTGAGTCCACAGGGTCGAACACTGAAGCTTTCTTT; CDR3aa: CASSESTGSNTEAFF